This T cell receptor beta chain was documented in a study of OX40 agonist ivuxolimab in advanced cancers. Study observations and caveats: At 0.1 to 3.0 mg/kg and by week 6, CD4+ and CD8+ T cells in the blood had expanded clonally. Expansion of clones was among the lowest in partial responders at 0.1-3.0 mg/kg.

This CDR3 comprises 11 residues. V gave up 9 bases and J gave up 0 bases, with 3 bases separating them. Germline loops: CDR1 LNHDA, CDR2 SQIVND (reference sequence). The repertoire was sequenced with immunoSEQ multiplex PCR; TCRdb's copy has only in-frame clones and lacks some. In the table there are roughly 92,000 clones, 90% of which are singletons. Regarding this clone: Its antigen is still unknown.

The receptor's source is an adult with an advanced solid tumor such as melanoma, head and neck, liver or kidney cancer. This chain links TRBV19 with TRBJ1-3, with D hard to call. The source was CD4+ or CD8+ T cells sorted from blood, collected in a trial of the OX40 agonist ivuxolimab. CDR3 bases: TGTGCCAGCTCCTCTGGAAACACCATATATTTT. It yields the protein CASSSGNTIYF.